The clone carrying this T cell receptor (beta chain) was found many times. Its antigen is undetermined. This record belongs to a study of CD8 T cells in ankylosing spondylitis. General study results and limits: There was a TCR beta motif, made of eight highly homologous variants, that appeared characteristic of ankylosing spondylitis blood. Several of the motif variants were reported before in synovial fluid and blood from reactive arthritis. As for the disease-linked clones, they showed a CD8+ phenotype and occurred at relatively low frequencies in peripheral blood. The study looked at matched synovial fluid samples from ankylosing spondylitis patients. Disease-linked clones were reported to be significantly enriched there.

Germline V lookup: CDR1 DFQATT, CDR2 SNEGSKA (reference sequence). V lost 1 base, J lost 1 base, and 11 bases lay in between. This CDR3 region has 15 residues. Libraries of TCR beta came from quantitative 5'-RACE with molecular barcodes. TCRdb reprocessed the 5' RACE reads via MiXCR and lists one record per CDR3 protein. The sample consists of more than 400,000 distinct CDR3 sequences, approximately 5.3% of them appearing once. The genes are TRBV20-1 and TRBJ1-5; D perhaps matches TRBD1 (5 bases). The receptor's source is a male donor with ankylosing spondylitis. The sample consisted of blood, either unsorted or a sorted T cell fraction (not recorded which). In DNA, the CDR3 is TGCAGTGCTAGAGTAGACAGCCTGAGCAATCAGCCCCAGCATTTT. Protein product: CSARVDSLSNQPQHF.